This T cell receptor (beta chain) was documented in a study of blood T cell repertoires in COVID-19. For the study at large: Samples taken during acute and convalescent COVID-19 were collected in the United States, Italy and Spain. Nucleic acid was either cDNA or gDNA, and it came from T cells, B-cell-depleted T cells, or PBMCs.

The V end was cut by 6 bases, the J end by 5 bases, with 23 bases between. There are 17 residues in the CDR3. CDR1 and CDR2 from the germline V gene are WSHSY and SAAADI. Libraries were prepared by immunoSEQ multiplex PCR; TCRdb keeps only in-frame clonotypes and omits some of them. The sample includes under 45,000 clones, about 83% seen only once; the top ten take less than 55%. The J gene is TRBJ2-1, the V gene TRBV10-2; D remains ambiguous. The sequenced sample consisted of peripheral blood. This receptor was taken from a woman older than 75 with active or convalescent COVID-19. The CDR3 region has the DNA TGCGCCAGCAGCGCTATAAGTAGACTCATTCGTAACAATGAGCAGTTCTTC. It translates to CASSAISRLIRNNEQFF.